The source of this TCR beta chain is a study of blood T cell repertoires in COVID-19. For the study at large: PBMCs, B-cell-depleted T cells, or T cells provided the cDNA or gDNA that made up the material.

Germline assignment: CDR1 MNHEY and CDR2 SVGAGI. The CDR3 is made up of 15 amino acids. Germline trimming cut 1 base from V and 9 bases from J; bases unmatched to any gene: 8. As processed by the authors: Amplifying reference gene primers gave estimates of nucleated cell counts. Clones were sequenced by immunoSEQ multiplex PCR, and TCRdb holds only the in-frame ones, with some missing. The DNA gave D and trimming, while V, J and clone size come from that table. The table lists about 150,000 clones, about three quarters of them singletons. This sequence joins TRBV6-5 and TRBJ2-1; 8 bases are a match to TRBD1. The specimen was peripheral blood. This sequence was found in a man aged 80 or over with acute or convalescent COVID-19. The CDR3 region has the DNA TGTGCCAGCAGTTACTTAACAGGGGGATTGGTTGAGCAGTTCTTC. Translation gives CASSYLTGGLVEQFF.